A single sample gave rise to the 24 T cell receptor beta chains below, sequenced in a study of T cells in Graves' hyperthyroidism and ophthalmopathy. What was amplified from RNA transcripts were TCR beta CDR3 regions. TCR CDR3 underwent first-round RT-PCR with the HTBI primer set. TCRdb independently ran MiXCR on the multiplex PCR reads; one entry per CDR3 protein. The sample has approximately 600,000 distinct CDR3 sequences, 15% to 20% seen once. The sample was blood. The receptors derive from a woman under 40 with Graves' hyperthyroidism.

This clonotype was detected only a few times. The V call is TRBV6-1, the J call TRBJ2-7; D is perhaps TRBD1 (6 bases). This CDR3 has 13 amino acids. V dropped 6 bases and J dropped 2 bases, with 11 bases sitting between them. The V gene's germline CDR1 is MNHNS and CDR2 SASEGT. CDR3 coding DNA: TGTGCCAGCAGCGGGACAAACGCCTACGAGCAGTACTTC. Translation: CASSGTNAYEQYF.

The sample holds many counts of this clonotype. No DNA is shown, since the ends of the CDR3 on it are uncertain; the CDR3 is the one TCRdb lists. CDR3 sequence reads: CASSFGSGADYGYTF. The V gene is TRBV5-1, the J gene TRBJ1-2; TRBD1 reflects the table's D call only, with no check against the DNA. In germline, CDR1 is SGHRS, CDR2 YFSETQ. The CDR3 spans 15 residues, counting both ends.

This rearrangement joins TRBV20-1 to TRBJ1-1; 8 bases are shared with TRBD1. Trimming took 0 bases from V and 6 from J; bases not matched to a gene: 6. This CDR3 is built from 14 residues. Germline V gene data show CDR1 as DFQATT and CDR2 as SNEGSKA (reference sequence). CDR3 residues: CSARDDDRGPEAFF. CDR3 in DNA: TGCAGTGCTAGAGATGACGACAGGGGCCCTGAAGCTTTCTTT.

The chain couples TRBV7-9 to TRBJ2-6, with D tentatively TRBD2 (5 bases). This CDR3 region has 14 residues. V was trimmed by 11 bases and J by 4 bases, leaving 15 bases between them. Germline V lookup: CDR1 SEHNR, CDR2 FQNEAQ (reference sequence). The CDR3 spells CASGRGPGANVLTF. Written as DNA, the CDR3 is TGTGCCTCCGGGCGAGGGCCCGGGGCCAACGTCCTGACTTTC.

This clonotype was picked up many times. This chain joins TRBV7-3 and TRBJ2-1, with D unclear. V dropped 2 bases and J dropped 1 base, with 12 bases sitting between them. The germline V gene has CDR1 SGHTA and CDR2 FQGTGA. This CDR3 has 16 residues. The CDR3 nucleotides are TGTGCCAGCAGCTTACAGGCTAGTGCGTCCTACAATGAGCAGTTCTTC. Translated, it gives CASSLQASASYNEQFF.

This clonotype showed up many times. The V call is TRBV30, the J call TRBJ1-2, with no clear D. This CDR3 region has 12 residues. Germline V gene data show CDR1 as GTSNPN and CDR2 as SVGIG (reference sequence). Trimming shortened V by 2 bases and J by 7 bases, and 11 bases separated the two germline ends. CDR3 sequence (DNA): TGTGCCTGGAGTCCGAGCCCCAGTGGCTACACCTTC. This encodes CAWSPSPSGYTF. Combining the CDR3 with reference TRBV30 and TRBJ1-2 gives the whole variable domain SQTIHQWPATLVQPVGSPLSLECTVEGTSNPNLYWYRQAAGRGLQLLFYSVGIGQISSEVPQNLSASRPQDRQFILSSKKLLLSDSGFYLCAWSPSPSGYTFGSGTRLTVV.

In this sample, this clonotype turned up a few times. The chain employs TRBV6-1 and TRBJ2-1; possibly TRBD2 for D (6 bases). Germline V gene sequence: CDR1 MNHNS, CDR2 SASEGT. The CDR3 sequence is 15 residues long. V gave up 6 bases and J gave up 5 bases, with 17 bases separating them. The CDR3 DNA sequence: TGTGCCAGCAGCCGCGGGACGTTGGATAACAATGAGCAGTTCTTC. It translates to CASSRGTLDNNEQFF.

V and J are TRBV4-3 and TRBJ2-7; D perhaps matches TRBD1 (6 bases). Germline values: CDR1 LGHNA, CDR2 YSLEER. CDR3 length: 15 residues. V lost 0 bases to trimming and J lost 4 bases, with 13 bases between them. The CDR3 spells CASSQDRGRGYEQYF. For the CDR3, the DNA is TGCGCCAGCAGCCAAGACAGGGGCCGAGGGTACGAGCAGTACTTC.

In regard to this clonotype: A much bigger clone sits one base away, suggesting this may be a read error. This chain links TRBV28 with TRBJ2-7; D not certain. Germline lookup yields CDR1 MDHEN and CDR2 SYDVKM. The CDR3 consists of 11 residues. With 4 bases removed from V and 5 bases from J, the gap between germline ends came to 6 bases. The CDR3 reads CASSSYDEQYF. CDR3 coding DNA: TGTGCCAGCAGTTCGTACGACGAGCAGTACTTC.

In this sample, this clonotype turned up many times. V is TRBV10-1 and J is TRBJ2-3; D is undetermined. This CDR3 has 15 amino acids. Trimming cost V 3 bases and J 0 bases, with 10 bases left between them. Germline CDR1 and CDR2: WNHNN and SYGVQD (reference sequence). The CDR3 here is CASSDPGSSTDTQYF. As DNA, the CDR3 is TGCGCCAGCAGTGACCCGGGTTCTAGCACAGATACGCAGTATTTT.

This clonotype was detected many times. The genes are TRBV6-1 and TRBJ2-3; D call uncertain. V was trimmed by 6 bases and J by 1 base, leaving 5 bases between them. From germline, CDR1 is MNHNS and CDR2 SASEGT. The CDR3 length is 12 residues. The CDR3 DNA reads as TGTGCCAGCAGGGGTGGCACAGATACGCAGTATTTT. It is translated as CASRGGTDTQYF.

V is TRBV18 and J is TRBJ1-2, with D perhaps TRBD1 (5 bases). V gave up 6 bases and J gave up 3 bases, with 23 bases separating them. This CDR3 comprises 17 residues. Germline CDR1 is KGHSH and CDR2 is LQKENI. The CDR3 protein is CASSHRDSLRGDYGYTF. CDR3 bases: TGTGCCAGCTCCCATCGCGACAGCTTACGAGGGGACTATGGCTACACCTTC.

This clonotype has at least ten counts. The rearrangement uses TRBV18 and TRBJ2-7; TRBD1 matches 7 bases. J was trimmed by 3 bases and V by 5 bases; bases with no gene match: 7. The CDR3 totals 14 residues. CDR1 and CDR2 (germline): KGHSH, LQKENI. This chain's CDR3 is CASSSPTGNYEQYF. The CDR3 DNA reads TGTGCCAGCTCAAGCCCGACAGGGAACTACGAGCAGTACTTC.

This clonotype has a single count. The chain links TRBV5-4 to TRBJ1-2, with TRBD1 as a possible D gene (6 bases). The CDR3 runs to 15 residues. Germline V gene lookup returns CDR1 SGHNT and CDR2 YYREEE (reference sequence). The V and J ends lost 2 bases and 0 bases respectively, with 11 bases between them. CDR3: CASSLQGVANYGYTF. DNA for the CDR3: TGTGCCAGCAGCTTACAGGGTGTAGCTAACTATGGCTACACCTTC. The variable domain in full, completed from reference TRBV5-4 and TRBJ1-2, reads ETGVTQSPTHLIKTRGQQVTLRCSSQSGHNTVSWYQQALGQGPQFIFQYYREEENGRGNFPPRFSGLQFPNYSSELNVNALELDDSALYLCASSLQGVANYGYTFGSGTRLTVV.

The CDR3, as DNA: TGCGCCAGCAGCCAAGGCCGGCCAGGGGATATTGTTAACACCGGGGAGCTGTTTTTT. Its protein product is CASSQGRPGDIVNTGELFF. This chain connects TRBV4-1 to TRBJ2-2; D may be TRBD1 (6 bases). Between the trimmed V and J ends, which lost 1 base and 2 bases, there was a span of 20 bases. The CDR3 spans 19 residues. Per germline, CDR1 MGHRA and CDR2 YSYEKL.

The chain links TRBV5-1 to TRBJ2-7; D is perhaps TRBD2 (5 bases). The ends were cut back, 7 bases at V and 3 bases at J, with 17 bases in the middle. The CDR3 is 14 amino acids. Germline V lookup: CDR1 SGHRS, CDR2 YFSETQ. CDR3 sequence reads: CASRLGEFSYEQYF. The CDR3 DNA is TGCGCCAGCCGGTTGGGAGAGTTCAGCTACGAGCAGTACTTC.

This clonotype was counted many times. The chain links TRBV20-1 to TRBJ1-2; D ambiguous. Germline CDR1 is DFQATT and CDR2 is SNEGSKA (reference sequence). This CDR3 contains 11 residues. The CDR3 region has the DNA TGCAGCGCTTCTTCTACCTATGGCTACACCTTC. Residues: CSASSTYGYTF.

This clonotype was counted between two and nine times. V usage is TRBV7-9 and J usage is TRBJ2-7; 7 bases are a match to TRBD2. The germline V gene encodes CDR1 SEHNR and CDR2 FQNEAQ (reference sequence). V shed 1 base and J 2 bases; nucleotides not matched to a gene: 5. CDR3 size: 15 residues. CDR3 loop: CASSLGRESTYEQYF. CDR3 DNA sequence: TGTGCCAGCAGCTTAGGGCGGGAGTCCACCTACGAGCAGTACTTC.

This clonotype was detected many times. The V call is TRBV28, the J call TRBJ1-1, with D unclear. Germline CDR1 MDHEN, CDR2 SYDVKM. V lost 3 bases and J 7 bases, leaving 9 bases between the germline ends. The CDR3 is 12 amino acids. This chain's CDR3 is CASSLGTIEAFF. The DNA for the CDR3 is TGTGCCAGCAGTTTGGGAACGATTGAAGCTTTCTTT. Full variable domain (missing parts from reference TRBV28 and TRBJ1-1): DVKVTQSSRYLVKRTGEKVFLECVQDMDHENMFWYRQDPGLGLRLIYFSYDVKMKEKGDIPEGYSVSREKKERFSLILESASTNQTSMYLCASSLGTIEAFFGQGTRLTVV.

This clonotype was counted at least ten times. The V gene is TRBV27, the J gene TRBJ2-1; TRBD2 agrees at 9 bases. With V trimmed by 3 bases and J by 4 bases, 4 bases remained unmatched. This CDR3 has 15 amino acids. Germline CDR1 reads MNHEY; CDR2 reads SMNVEV (reference sequence). The CDR3 bases are TGTGCCAGCAGTTTGACTAGCGGAATTTACAATGAGCAGTTCTTC. Its protein is CASSLTSGIYNEQFF.

V is TRBV29-1 and J is TRBJ1-2; 7 nucleotides match TRBD1. J gave up 6 bases and V 4 bases, and 8 bases lay outside the gene matches. The germline gives CDR1 SQVTM, CDR2 ANQGSEA. CDR3 length: 13 amino acids. CDR3 in DNA: TGCAGCGTTGGGGACAGAGCCCTGGATGGCTACACCTTC. Protein product: CSVGDRALDGYTF. Drawing the rest from reference TRBV29-1 and TRBJ1-2, the complete variable domain is SAVISQKPSRDICQRGTSLTIQCQVDSQVTMMFWYRQQPGQSLTLIATANQGSEATYESGFVIDKFPISRPNLTFSTLTVSNMSPEDSSIYLCSVGDRALDGYTFGSGTRLTVV.

This clonotype has ten or more counts. This rearrangement joins TRBV7-8 to TRBJ2-3, with 13 bases identical to TRBD2. Germline values: CDR1 SGHVS, CDR2 FQNEAQ. There are 17 residues in the CDR3. The V and J ends lost 6 bases and 2 bases, in that order; junction bases with no gene match: 8. CDR3 sequence reads: CASSIPGLAGFTDTQYF. The CDR3 nucleotides are TGTGCCAGCAGTATTCCGGGACTAGCGGGATTCACAGATACGCAGTATTTT. Filled out from reference TRBV7-8 and TRBJ2-3, the complete variable domain reads GAGVSQSPRYKVAKRGQDVALRCDPISGHVSLFWYQQALGQGPEFLTYFQNEAQLDKSGLPSDRFFAERPEGSVSTLKIQRTQQEDSAVYLCASSIPGLAGFTDTQYFGPGTRLTVL.

This clonotype was observed many times. This rearrangement joins TRBV6-6 to TRBJ2-1; 9 bases are a match to TRBD2. The length of the CDR3 is 16 residues. Germline trimming cut 2 bases from V and 6 bases from J; bases unmatched to any gene: 8. Germline values: CDR1 MNHNY, CDR2 SVGAGI (reference sequence). CDR3 residues: CASSYRSGSTGNEQFF. CDR3 bases: TGTGCCAGCAGTTACCGTAGCGGGAGTACCGGCAATGAGCAGTTCTTC.

Note on this clonotype: A single base separates this from a much larger clone, so it may be a read error. The chain recombines TRBV6-2 or TRBV6-3 with TRBJ2-3; weak D call: TRBD2 (6 bases). V was shortened by 5 bases and J by 2 bases, with 8 bases between the two germline ends. This CDR3 region has 13 residues. CDR1 is MNHEY and CDR2 is SVGEGT in the germline V gene. In nucleotides, the CDR3 is TGTGCCAGCAGTGGGGGGTACACAGATACGCAGTATTTT. Residues: CASSGGYTDTQYF.